Below are 15 T cell receptor beta chains sequenced from a single sample in a study of response to subunit inactivated influenza vaccine. TCRdb reprocessed the RT-PCR reads via MiXCR and lists one record per CDR3 protein. Of 610,000 or so distinct CDR3 sequences in the sample, 12% to 15% were seen once. The material was PBMCs from blood, obtained about 13 days after vaccination. All receptors derive from a man in his fifties who received an inactivated influenza vaccine.

This sequence joins TRBV7-8 and TRBJ2-1; TRBD2 matches at 13 bases. The germline V gene encodes CDR1 SGHVS and CDR2 FQNEAQ. The V and J ends lost 3 bases and 2 bases, in that order; junction bases with no gene match: 4. The CDR3 totals 17 residues. The CDR3 spells CASSFGLAGAPYNEQFF. CDR3 sequence (DNA): TGTGCCAGCAGCTTCGGACTAGCGGGAGCCCCCTACAATGAGCAGTTCTTC.

This clonotype has a handful of counts. The J gene is TRBJ2-3, the V gene TRBV4-3; D not resolved. The V gene's germline CDR1 is LGHNA and CDR2 YSLEER. The CDR3 length is 15 residues. V was trimmed by 1 base and J by 0 bases, leaving 8 bases between them. The CDR3 is CASSQVGRSTDTQYF. Written as DNA, the CDR3 is TGCGCCAGCAGCCAAGTAGGCAGGAGCACAGATACGCAGTATTTT.

This clonotype was seen more than once but under ten times. This chain uses TRBV29-1 with TRBJ2-1, with TRBD1 as a possible D gene (6 bases). With 4 bases removed from V and 9 bases from J, the gap between germline ends came to 13 bases. The germline V gene has CDR1 SQVTM and CDR2 ANQGSEA. This CDR3 region has 12 residues. In DNA form, the CDR3 reads TGCAGCGTTGTATACAGGGCGGTTGAGCAGTTCTTC. Encoded protein: CSVVYRAVEQFF.

This clonotype has at least ten counts. This rearrangement joins TRBV5-6 to TRBJ2-5; TRBD2 matches at 8 bases. The CDR3 length is 14 residues. Germline CDR1 SGHDT, CDR2 YYEEEE. V trimming: 4 bases; J trimming: 4 bases; junction bases outside the gene matches: 6. The CDR3 here is CASSTGTRGETQYF. The CDR3, as DNA: TGTGCCAGCAGCACCGGGACTAGAGGAGAGACCCAGTACTTC.

This clonotype appeared a few times. As DNA, the CDR3 is TGCGCCAGCAGCCAAGATCCTAACAGGGTGGATGGCTACACCTTC. This translates into CASSQDPNRVDGYTF. The chain carries TRBV4-1 and TRBJ1-2, with a weak D call TRBD1 (6 bases). The V gene's germline CDR1 is MGHRA and CDR2 YSYEKL. The CDR3 has 15 residues. Trimming removed 0 bases at V and 6 bases at J, with 14 bases between.

This clonotype has a count of ten or more. V and J are TRBV5-6 and TRBJ2-2; D is tentatively TRBD1 or TRBD2 (5 bases each). Germline assignment: CDR1 SGHDT and CDR2 YYEEEE. This CDR3 is 16 amino acids long. V shed 4 bases and J shed 8 bases, with 21 bases lying between them. CDR3 sequence reads: CASSPRPGPFLGELFF. The CDR3 DNA follows: TGTGCCAGCAGCCCCCGGCCGGGACCCTTTTTGGGGGAGCTGTTTTTT.

The rearrangement links TRBV14 to TRBJ2-1; TRBD1 matches at 7 bases. The CDR3 length is 14 residues. Trimming at V came to 6 bases and at J to 10 bases, leaving 12 bases not matched to a gene. Germline V CDR1 and CDR2: SGHDN, FVKESK. The CDR3 protein is CASREGAGRGEQFF. CDR3 bases: TGTGCCAGCAGAGAGGGGGCCGGACGGGGCGAGCAGTTCTTC.

The chain employs TRBV4-2 and TRBJ1-5, with D possibly matching TRBD1 (6 bases). The germline V and J ends were trimmed by 0 bases and 6 bases, with 12 bases remaining between them. CDR3 length: 15 amino acids. Germline assignment: CDR1 LGHNA and CDR2 YNFKEQ. The CDR3 bases are TGTGCCAGCAGCCAAGAAGGGGGTGGCGGTCAGCCCCAGCATTTT. Its translation: CASSQEGGGGQPQHF.

The chain links TRBV7-2 to TRBJ2-6, with 7 bases fitting TRBD1. The CDR3 totals 19 residues. V gave up 2 bases and J gave up 0 bases; unmatched junction bases: 10. Germline V gene lookup returns CDR1 SGHTA and CDR2 FQGNSA. CDR3 coding DNA: TGTGCCAGCAGCTTACGCCCGGGACAGATTCGCTCTGGGGCCAACGTCCTGACTTTC. Residues: CASSLRPGQIRSGANVLTF. Based on the CDR3 plus reference TRBV7-2 and TRBJ2-6, the full variable domain is GAGVSQSPSNKVTEKGKDVELRCDPISGHTALYWYRQSLGQGLEFLIYFQGNSAPDKSGLPSDRFSAERTGGSVSTLTIQRTQQEDSAVYLCASSLRPGQIRSGANVLTFGAGSRLTVL.

The gene calls are TRBV29-1 and TRBJ2-2; maybe TRBD2 (6 bases). CDR1 is SQVTM, CDR2 ANQGSEA, per germline. The CDR3 length is 12 residues. Trimming took off 5 bases at V and 8 bases at J, with 12 bases between the two ends. The CDR3 nucleotides are TGCAGCGTTACCCTCGGGGGTGGGGAGCTGTTTTTT. It yields the protein CSVTLGGGELFF.

This chain uses TRBV28 with TRBJ2-7; 8 bases map to TRBD2. The germline CDR1 and CDR2 sequences are MDHEN and SYDVKM. V lost 3 bases to trimming and J lost 7 bases; unmatched junction nucleotides: 14. The CDR3 is made up of 16 amino acids. The CDR3: CASSFLDGRVSGEQYF. CDR3 DNA sequence: TGTGCCAGCAGTTTTTTAGACGGGAGGGTATCTGGGGAGCAGTACTTC. Filled out from reference TRBV28 and TRBJ2-7, the complete variable domain reads DVKVTQSSRYLVKRTGEKVFLECVQDMDHENMFWYRQDPGLGLRLIYFSYDVKMKEKGDIPEGYSVSREKKERFSLILESASTNQTSMYLCASSFLDGRVSGEQYFGPGTRLTVT.

This clonotype occurred a few times. J is TRBJ2-7 and V is TRBV20-1, with 12 bases lining up with TRBD1. Germline values: CDR1 DFQATT, CDR2 SNEGSKA (reference sequence). V lost 5 bases and J lost 5; bases outside the gene matches: 4. The CDR3 extends over 13 amino acids. The CDR3, as DNA: TGCAGTGCTTCCGGGACAGGGGGCAACGAGCAGTACTTC. It specifies CSASGTGGNEQYF.

This clonotype was detected a few times. The chain couples TRBV20-1 to TRBJ2-1; unclear D gene. The CDR3 has 14 amino acids. The germline V gene has CDR1 DFQATT and CDR2 SNEGSKA (reference sequence). Trimming pared 1 base from V and 7 bases from J, leaving 14 bases between. CDR3 coding DNA: TGCAGTGCTAGAGGGAATGCCATCGGGAATGAGCAGTTCTTC. Protein product: CSARGNAIGNEQFF.

This clonotype was found a few times. CDR3 sequence: CASGPDSKTQYF. The CDR3 DNA sequence: TGTGCCAGCGGGCCCGACAGCAAGACCCAGTACTTC. The chain uses TRBV25-1 and TRBJ2-5; maybe TRBD1 (5 bases). Between the trimmed V and J ends, which lost 8 bases and 6 bases, there was a span of 13 bases. The CDR3 spans 12 residues. Germline V gene data show CDR1 as MGHDK and CDR2 as SYGVNS.

This clonotype has more than one count but fewer than ten. V and J are TRBV10-3 and TRBJ2-2; 11 bases line up with TRBD1. The CDR3 has 14 residues. Germline CDR1 and CDR2: ENHRY and SYGVKD. Trimming at V came to 6 bases and at J to 5 bases, leaving 2 bases not matched to a gene. The CDR3 coding sequence is TGTGCCATCAGAGGGACAGGGGGAACCGGGGAGCTGTTTTTT. Its translation: CAIRGTGGTGELFF.